The T cell receptor beta chain under discussion was sequenced for a study of blood T cell repertoires in COVID-19. Trimming cost V 4 bases and J 6 bases; bases outside gene matches: 9. This CDR3 is 15 amino acids long. CDR1 is LNHDA and CDR2 is SQIVND in the germline V gene (reference sequence). Clones were sequenced by immunoSEQ multiplex PCR, and TCRdb holds only the in-frame ones, with some missing. This table holds 280,000 or so clones, 70% to 90% found once. The study assigned cohorts using participant-reported clinical history. This chain connects TRBV19 to TRBJ1-2; the match to TRBD1 covers 9 bases. This receptor was obtained from a man between 25 and 39 years old who had recovered from COVID-19. Sequenced sample: PBMCs or T cells enriched from blood (not recorded which). CDR3 nucleotide sequence: TGTGCCAGTAGTACGACCGGGACAGGGAGGAATGGCTACACCTTC. This translates into CASSTTGTGRNGYTF.